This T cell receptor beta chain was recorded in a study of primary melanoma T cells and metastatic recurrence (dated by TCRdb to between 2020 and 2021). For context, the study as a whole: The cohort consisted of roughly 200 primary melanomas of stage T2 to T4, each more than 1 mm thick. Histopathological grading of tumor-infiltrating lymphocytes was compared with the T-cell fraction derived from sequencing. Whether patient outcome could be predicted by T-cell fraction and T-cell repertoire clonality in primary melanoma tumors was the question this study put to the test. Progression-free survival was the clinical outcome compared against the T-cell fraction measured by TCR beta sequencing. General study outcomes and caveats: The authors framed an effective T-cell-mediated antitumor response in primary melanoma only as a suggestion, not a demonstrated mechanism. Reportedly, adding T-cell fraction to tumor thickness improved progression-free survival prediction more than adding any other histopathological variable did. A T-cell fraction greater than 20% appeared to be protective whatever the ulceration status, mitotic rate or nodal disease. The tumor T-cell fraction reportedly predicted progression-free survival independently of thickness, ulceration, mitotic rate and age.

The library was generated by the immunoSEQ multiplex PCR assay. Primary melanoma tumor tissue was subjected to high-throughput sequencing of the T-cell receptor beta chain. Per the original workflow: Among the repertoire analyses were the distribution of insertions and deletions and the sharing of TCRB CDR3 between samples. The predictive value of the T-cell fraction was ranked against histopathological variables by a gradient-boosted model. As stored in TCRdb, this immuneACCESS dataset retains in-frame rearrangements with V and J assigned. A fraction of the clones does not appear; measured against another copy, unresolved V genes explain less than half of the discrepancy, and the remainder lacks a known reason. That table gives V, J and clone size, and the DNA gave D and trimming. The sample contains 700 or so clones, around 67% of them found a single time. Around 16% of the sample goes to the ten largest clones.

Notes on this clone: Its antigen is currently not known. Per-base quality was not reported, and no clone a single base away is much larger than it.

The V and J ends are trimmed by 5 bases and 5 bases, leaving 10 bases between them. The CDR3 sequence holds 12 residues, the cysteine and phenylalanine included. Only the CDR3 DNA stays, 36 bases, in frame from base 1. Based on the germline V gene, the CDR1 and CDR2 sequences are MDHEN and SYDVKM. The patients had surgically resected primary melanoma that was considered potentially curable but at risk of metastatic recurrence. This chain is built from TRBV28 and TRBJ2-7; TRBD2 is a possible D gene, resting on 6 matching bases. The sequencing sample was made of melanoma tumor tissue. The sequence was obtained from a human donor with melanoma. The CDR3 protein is CASSGPGDEQYF. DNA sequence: TGTGCCAGCAGTGGGCCGGGGGACGAGCAGTACTTC.